Here is one T cell receptor beta chain with its context. This entry comes from a study of graft-versus-host responses after intestinal transplantation. Sequenced by immunoSEQ multiplex PCR; TCRdb stores in-frame clones only, minus some. This sample has roughly 60,000 clones; around 91% occur once, and the top ten carry approximately 2.7%. Germline lookup yields CDR1 MDHEN and CDR2 SYDVKM. The V gene lost 3 bases and the J gene lost 9 bases, with 6 bases spanning the gap. This CDR3 region has 11 residues. The chain couples TRBV28 to TRBJ2-1; D remains unclear. This specimen was PBMCs, taken around 120 days after intestinal transplantation. This receptor was obtained from a human patient who received an intestinal transplant, so some T cells may come from the graft donor. The CDR3 region has the DNA TGTGCCAGCAGTTTGTCCGGTGAGCAGTTCTTC. This gives the protein CASSLSGEQFF.